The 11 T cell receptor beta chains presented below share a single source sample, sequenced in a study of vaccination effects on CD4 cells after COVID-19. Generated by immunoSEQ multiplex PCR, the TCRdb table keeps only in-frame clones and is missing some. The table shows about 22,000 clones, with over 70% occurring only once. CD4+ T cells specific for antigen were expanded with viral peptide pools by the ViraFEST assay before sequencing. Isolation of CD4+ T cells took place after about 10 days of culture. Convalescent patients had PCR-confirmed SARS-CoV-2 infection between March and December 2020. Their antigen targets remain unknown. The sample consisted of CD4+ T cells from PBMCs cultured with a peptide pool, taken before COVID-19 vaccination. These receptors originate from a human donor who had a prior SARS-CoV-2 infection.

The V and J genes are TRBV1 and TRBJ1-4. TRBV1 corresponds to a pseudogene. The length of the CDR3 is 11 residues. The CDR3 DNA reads TGCAAGGCTGCAACTAATGAAAAACTGTTTTTT. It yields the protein CKAATNEKLFF.

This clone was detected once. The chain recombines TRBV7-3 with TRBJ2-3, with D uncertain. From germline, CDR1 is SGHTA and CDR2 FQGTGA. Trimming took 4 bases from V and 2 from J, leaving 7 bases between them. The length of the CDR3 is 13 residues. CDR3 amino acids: CASSWRHTDTQYF. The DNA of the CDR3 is TGTGCCAGCAGCTGGAGACACACAGATACGCAGTATTTT. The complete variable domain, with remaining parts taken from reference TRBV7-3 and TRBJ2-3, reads GAGVSQTPSNKVTEKGKYVELRCDPISGHTALYWYRQSLGQGPEFLIYFQGTGAADDSGLPNDRFFAVRPEGSVSTLKIQRTERGDSAVYLCASSWRHTDTQYFGPGTRLTVL.

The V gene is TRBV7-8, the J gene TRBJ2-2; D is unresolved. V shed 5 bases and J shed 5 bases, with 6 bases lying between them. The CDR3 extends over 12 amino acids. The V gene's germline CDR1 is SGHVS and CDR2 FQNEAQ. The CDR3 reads CASSHSTGELFF. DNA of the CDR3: TGTGCCAGCAGCCACAGTACCGGGGAGCTGTTTTTT.

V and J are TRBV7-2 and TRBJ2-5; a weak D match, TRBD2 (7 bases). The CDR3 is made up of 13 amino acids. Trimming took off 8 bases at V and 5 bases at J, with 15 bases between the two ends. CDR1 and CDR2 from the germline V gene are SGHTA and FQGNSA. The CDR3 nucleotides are TGTGCCAGCGGAGTAGGGGGAGGGGAGACCCAGTACTTC. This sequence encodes CASGVGGGETQYF.

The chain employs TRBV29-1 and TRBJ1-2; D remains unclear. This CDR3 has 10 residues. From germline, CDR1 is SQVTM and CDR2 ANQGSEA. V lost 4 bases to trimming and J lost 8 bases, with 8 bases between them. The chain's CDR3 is CSVGPGGYTF. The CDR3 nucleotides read TGCAGCGTTGGACCGGGGGGCTACACCTTC.

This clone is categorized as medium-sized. CDR3 DNA: TGTGCTAGTGGCCTGGGACAGGGTCAATCCGGCGGGGAGCTGTTTTTT. As protein: CASGLGQGQSGGELFF. The V call is TRBV12-5, the J call TRBJ2-2; TRBD1 agrees at 9 bases. This CDR3 comprises 16 residues. V lost 6 bases to trimming and J lost 7 bases; unmatched junction nucleotides: 12. Germline values: CDR1 LGHNT, CDR2 FRNRAP.

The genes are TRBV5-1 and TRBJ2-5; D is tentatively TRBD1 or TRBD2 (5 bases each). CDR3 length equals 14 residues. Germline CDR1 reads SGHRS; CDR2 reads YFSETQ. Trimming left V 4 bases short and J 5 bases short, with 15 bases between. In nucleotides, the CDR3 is TGCGCCAGCAGCGCCGGGACGGGAAGGGAGACCCAGTACTTC. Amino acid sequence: CASSAGTGRETQYF.

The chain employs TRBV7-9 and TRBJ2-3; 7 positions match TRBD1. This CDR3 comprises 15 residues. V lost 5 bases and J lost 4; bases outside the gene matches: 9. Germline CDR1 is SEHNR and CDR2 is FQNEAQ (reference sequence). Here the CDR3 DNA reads TGTGCCAGCAGCATTGACAGGGCCCGGGCAGATACGCAGTATTTT. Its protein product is CASSIDRARADTQYF. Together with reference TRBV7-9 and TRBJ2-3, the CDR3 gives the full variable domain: DTGVSQNPRHKITKRGQNVTFRCDPISEHNRLYWYRQTLGQGPEFLTYFQNEAQLEKSRLLSDRFSAERPKGSFSTLEIQRTEQGDSAMYLCASSIDRARADTQYFGPGTRLTVL.

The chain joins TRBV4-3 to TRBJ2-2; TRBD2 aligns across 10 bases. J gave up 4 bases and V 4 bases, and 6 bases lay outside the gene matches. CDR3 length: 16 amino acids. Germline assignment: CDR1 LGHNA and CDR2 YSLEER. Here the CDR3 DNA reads TGCGCCAGCAGCCCGGGACTAGCGAGAGGCACCGGGGAGCTGTTTTTT. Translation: CASSPGLARGTGELFF.

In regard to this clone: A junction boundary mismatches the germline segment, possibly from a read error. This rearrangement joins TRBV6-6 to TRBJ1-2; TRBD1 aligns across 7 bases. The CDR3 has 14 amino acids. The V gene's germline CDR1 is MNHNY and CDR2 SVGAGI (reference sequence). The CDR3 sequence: CASSPGQANYGYTF. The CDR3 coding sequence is TGTGCCAGCAGTCCCGGACAGGCCAACTACGGCTACACCTTC.

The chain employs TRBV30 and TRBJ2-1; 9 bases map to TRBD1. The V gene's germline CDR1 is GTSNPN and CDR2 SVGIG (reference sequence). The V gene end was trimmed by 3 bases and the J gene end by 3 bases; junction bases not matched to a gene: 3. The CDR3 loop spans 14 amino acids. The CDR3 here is CAWSDRGYYNEQFF. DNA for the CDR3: TGTGCCTGGAGCGACAGGGGGTACTACAATGAGCAGTTCTTC. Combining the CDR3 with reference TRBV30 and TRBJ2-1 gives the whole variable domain SQTIHQWPATLVQPVGSPLSLECTVEGTSNPNLYWYRQAAGRGLQLLFYSVGIGQISSEVPQNLSASRPQDRQFILSSKKLLLSDSGFYLCAWSDRGYYNEQFFGPGTRLTVL.